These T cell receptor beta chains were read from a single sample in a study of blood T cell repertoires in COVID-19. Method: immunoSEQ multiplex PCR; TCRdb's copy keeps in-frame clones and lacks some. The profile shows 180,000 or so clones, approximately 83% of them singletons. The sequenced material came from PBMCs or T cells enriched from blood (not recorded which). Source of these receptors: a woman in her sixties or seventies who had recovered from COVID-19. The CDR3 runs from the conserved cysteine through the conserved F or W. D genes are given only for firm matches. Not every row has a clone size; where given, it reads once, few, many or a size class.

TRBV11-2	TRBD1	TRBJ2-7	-	CASSPGVMIGQDSYEQYF	TGTGCCAGCAGCCCAGGGGTTATGATCGGACAGGACTCCTACGAGCAGTACTTC
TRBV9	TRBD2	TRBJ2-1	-	CASSVGMRTSGTYNEQFF	TGTGCCAGCAGCGTAGGTATGAGGACTAGCGGGACCTACAATGAGCAGTTCTTC
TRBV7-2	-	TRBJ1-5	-	CASSLEFPGPQHF	TGTGCCAGCAGCTTAGAGTTCCCGGGGCCCCAGCATTTT
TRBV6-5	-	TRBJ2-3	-	CASSPLRTETDTQYF	TGTGCCAGCAGTCCATTACGAACAGAAACAGATACGCAGTATTTT
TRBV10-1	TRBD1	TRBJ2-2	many	CASSRGTGGPGELFF	TGCGCCAGCAGTCGCGGGACAGGGGGCCCCGGGGAGCTGTTTTTT
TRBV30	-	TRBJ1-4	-	CAWSVKGINEKLFF	TGTGCCTGGAGTGTTAAGGGGATAAATGAAAAACTGTTTTTT
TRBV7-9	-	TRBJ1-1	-	CASSIQGNTEAFF	TGTGCCAGCAGCATACAGGGGAACACTGAAGCTTTCTTT
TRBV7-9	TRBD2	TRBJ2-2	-	CASSFLAGRTGELFF	TGTGCCAGCAGCTTTCTAGCGGGGAGGACCGGGGAGCTGTTTTTT
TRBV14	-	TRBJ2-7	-	CASSQDSPGGFLGSSYEQYF	TGTGCCAGCAGCCAAGATAGTCCAGGGGGGTTTCTGGGCAGCTCCTACGAGCAGTACTTC
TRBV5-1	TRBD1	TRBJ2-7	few	CASSLSGGVYEQYF	TGCGCCAGCAGCTTGTCAGGGGGCGTCTACGAGCAGTACTTC
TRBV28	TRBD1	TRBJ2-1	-	CASDRTGWGEQFF	TGTGCCAGCGACCGGACAGGTTGGGGTGAGCAGTTCTTC
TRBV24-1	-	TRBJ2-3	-	CATSDSGANTDTQYF	TGTGCCACCAGTGATAGCGGTGCCAACACAGATACGCAGTATTTT
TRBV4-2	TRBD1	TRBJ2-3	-	CASSQDSPDRADTQYF	TGTGCCAGCAGCCAAGATAGTCCTGACAGGGCAGATACGCAGTATTTT
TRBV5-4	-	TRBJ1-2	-	CASSYDRNYGYTF	TGTGCCAGCAGCTATGACAGGAACTATGGCTACACCTTC
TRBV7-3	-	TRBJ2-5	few	CASSPGRGTQYF	TGTGCCAGCAGCCCAGGGCGTGGGACCCAGTACTTC
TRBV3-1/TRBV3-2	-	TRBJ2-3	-	CASSQGGRRKTDTQYF	TGTGCCAGCAGCCAAGGGGGGCGTAGAAAGACAGATACGCAGTATTTT
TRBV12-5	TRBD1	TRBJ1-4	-	CASGFGQGLVKLFF	TGTGCTAGTGGTTTCGGACAGGGCTTGGTAAAACTGTTTTTT
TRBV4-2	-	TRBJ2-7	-	CASSQDGSWEQYF	TGTGCCAGCAGCCAAGATGGGAGTTGGGAGCAGTACTTC
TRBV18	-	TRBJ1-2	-	CASSRRDPRVGYTF	TGTGCCAGCTCACGACGCGATCCCCGGGTCGGCTACACCTTC
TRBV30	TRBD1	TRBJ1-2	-	CAWSRGQGDYGYTF	TGTGCCTGGAGTCGGGGACAGGGAGACTATGGCTACACCTTC
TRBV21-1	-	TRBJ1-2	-	CASSKARTANGYTF	TGTGCCAGCAGCAAAGCAAGGACAGCCAATGGCTACACCTTC